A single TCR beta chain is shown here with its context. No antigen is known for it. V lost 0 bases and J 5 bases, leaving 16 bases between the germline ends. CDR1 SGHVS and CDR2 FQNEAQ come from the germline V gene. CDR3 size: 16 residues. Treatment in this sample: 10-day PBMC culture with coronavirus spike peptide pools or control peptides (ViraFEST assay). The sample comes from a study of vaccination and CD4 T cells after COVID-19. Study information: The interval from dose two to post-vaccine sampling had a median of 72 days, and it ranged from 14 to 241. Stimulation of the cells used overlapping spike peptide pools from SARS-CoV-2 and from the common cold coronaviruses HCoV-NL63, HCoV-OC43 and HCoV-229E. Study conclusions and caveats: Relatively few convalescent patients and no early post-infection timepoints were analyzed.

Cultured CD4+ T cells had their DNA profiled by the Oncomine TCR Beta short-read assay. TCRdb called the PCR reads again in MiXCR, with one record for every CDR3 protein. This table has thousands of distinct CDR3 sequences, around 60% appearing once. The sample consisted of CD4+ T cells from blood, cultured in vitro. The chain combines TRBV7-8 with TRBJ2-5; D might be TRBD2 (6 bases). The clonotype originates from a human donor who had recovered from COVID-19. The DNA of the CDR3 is TGTGCCAGCAGCTTAGCGCGCTTCGCGGGGATGGAGACCCAGTACTTC. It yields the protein CASSLARFAGMETQYF.